A single sample is the source of the 18 T cell receptor beta chains below, sequenced in a study of blood T cell repertoires in COVID-19 (dated by TCRdb to the early 2020s). Libraries were made using the immunoSEQ multiplex PCR assay. This immuneACCESS table, as held by TCRdb, lists in-frame sequences with V and J called but not all clones. Of the missing ones, under half trace to an unresolved V gene in checked studies; the others have no known cause. Across this sample there are about 94,000 clones, with approximately 84% seen only once. The ten largest clones capture 6.3% of the sample. The material sequenced was peripheral blood. These receptors were obtained from a man aged 55-75 years with acute or convalescent COVID-19.

As concerns this clone: One end of the junction is discordant with germline, which a read error may explain. This sequence joins TRBV9 and TRBJ1-3, with 8 bases that match TRBD1. Germline CDR1 reads SGDLS; CDR2 reads YYNGEE. This CDR3 comprises 16 residues. The CDR3 here is CASSGHPDRVGHTIYF. In DNA, the CDR3 is TGTGCCAGCAGCGGACACCCGGACAGGGTTGGACACACCATATATTTT. Supplemented by reference TRBV9 and TRBJ1-3, the full variable domain reads DSGVTQTPKHLITATGQRVTLRCSPRSGDLSVYWYQQSLDQGLQFLIQYYNGEERAKGNILERFSAQQFPDLHSELNLSSLELGDSALYFCASSGHPDRVGHTIYFGEGSWLTVV.

The rearrangement links TRBV5-6 to TRBJ2-5, with D uncertain. CDR1 and CDR2 from the germline V gene are SGHDT and YYEEEE. CDR3 length: 14 residues. The V end was cut by 5 bases, the J end by 3 bases, with 14 bases between. The CDR3: CASRKAAVKETQYF. CDR3 nucleotides: TGTGCCAGCAGAAAGGCGGCAGTTAAAGAGACCCAGTACTTC.

This chain connects TRBV27 to TRBJ1-2; 8 bases are a match to TRBD1. Germline lookup yields CDR1 MNHEY and CDR2 SMNVEV (reference sequence). The junction had 8 bases not matched to a gene; V was cut back by 5 bases and J by 3 bases. The CDR3 totals 15 residues. The CDR3 sequence is CASSKLAGGHYGYTF. CDR3 DNA: TGTGCCAGCAGTAAACTGGCAGGGGGCCACTATGGCTACACCTTC.

J is TRBJ2-1 and V is TRBV4-3, with 8 bases lining up with TRBD2. V lost 0 bases, J lost 0 bases, and 10 bases stayed unmatched. This CDR3 region has 19 residues. The germline V gene encodes CDR1 LGHNA and CDR2 YSLEER. Written as DNA, the CDR3 is TGCGCCAGCAGCCAAGATGTCCCTGGCGGGGGGACCTCCTACAATGAGCAGTTCTTC. It translates to CASSQDVPGGGTSYNEQFF.

The chain links TRBV10-2 to TRBJ1-2, with TRBD1 identical over 11 bases. The CDR3 has 15 residues. Unmatched junction bases numbered 9, after V lost 5 bases and J lost 7 bases. Germline assignment: CDR1 WSHSY and CDR2 SAAADI. DNA of the CDR3: TGCGCCAGCAGTTCAGCGGACAGGGGGCTACCTGGCTACACCTTC. It codes for CASSSADRGLPGYTF.

This clone was counted a single time. The CDR3 loop is CASSFTGYGYTF. CDR3 in DNA: TGTGCCAGCAGCTTCACAGGGTACGGCTACACCTTC. V and J are TRBV6-5 and TRBJ1-2; D might be TRBD1 (6 bases). Germline V lookup: CDR1 MNHEY, CDR2 SVGAGI. V gave up 6 bases and J gave up 8 bases, with 13 bases separating them. The CDR3 covers 12 residues.

The chain has TRBV6-5 and TRBJ2-7; maybe TRBD2 (5 bases). Germline CDR1 reads MNHEY; CDR2 reads SVGAGI. The CDR3 has 13 residues. The V end lost 7 bases, the J end lost 2 bases, and 12 bases lay between the germline ends. The CDR3 DNA is TGTGCCAGCAAGAGGGCTGGGCCCTACGAGCAGTACTTC. It specifies CASKRAGPYEQYF.

This chain joins TRBV7-8 and TRBJ1-4; TRBD1 matches 7 bases. Trimming cost V 7 bases and J 3 bases; bases outside gene matches: 8. Germline V CDR1 and CDR2: SGHVS, FQNEAQ. CDR3 length: 15 residues. The DNA for the CDR3 is TGTGCCAGCACTACAGGGGTTCGGGCTAATGAAAAACTGTTTTTT. It encodes CASTTGVRANEKLFF.

This clone came up once. The chain recombines TRBV19 with TRBJ1-5, with 7 bases aligning to TRBD1. Germline CDR1 reads LNHDA; CDR2 reads SQIVND (reference sequence). This CDR3 has 16 residues. J lost 0 bases, V lost 3 bases, and 5 bases had no gene match. The CDR3 DNA follows: TGTGCCAGTAGTATTTTCACAGGGGCTAGCAATCAGCCCCAGCATTTT. Encoded protein: CASSIFTGASNQPQHF.

The J gene is TRBJ1-6, the V gene TRBV18; D remains ambiguous. V was trimmed by 3 bases and J by 8 bases, leaving 8 bases between them. Germline CDR1 and CDR2: KGHSH and LQKENI. The CDR3 is made up of 13 amino acids. The chain's CDR3 is CASSPITDSPLHF. The CDR3 DNA is TGTGCCAGCTCACCGATTACAGATTCACCCCTCCACTTT. Looking up the rest from reference TRBV18 and TRBJ1-6 gives the full variable domain: NAGVMQNPRHLVRRRGQEARLRCSPMKGHSHVYWYRQLPEEGLKFMVYLQKENIIDESGMPKERFSAEFPKEGPSILRIQQVVRGDSAAYFCASSPITDSPLHFGNGTRLTVT.

This chain links TRBV18 with TRBJ2-7, with a possible D match to TRBD1 (7 bases). Germline V gives CDR1 KGHSH, CDR2 LQKENI. Trimming left V 5 bases short and J 7 bases short, with 21 bases between. There are 15 residues in the CDR3. CDR3 loop: CASSSRQGGLGEQYF. The CDR3 DNA is TGTGCCAGCTCATCTCGACAGGGAGGTCTAGGGGAGCAGTACTTC.

V gene TRBV7-3 combines with J gene TRBJ2-2; 7 bases line up with TRBD2. With 4 bases clipped from V and 5 bases from J, the junction kept 10 bases outside the gene matches. The CDR3 is 16 residues long. CDR1 is SGHTA and CDR2 is FQGTGA in the germline V gene. CDR3 nucleotide sequence: TGTGCCAGCAGCTCCGTGGGCGCGGGGGTTACCGGGGAGCTGTTTTTT. Protein sequence: CASSSVGAGVTGELFF.

The gene calls are TRBV9 and TRBJ2-3; D is unresolved. V was pared by 0 bases and J by 3 bases, with 5 bases between. CDR1 and CDR2 (germline): SGDLS, YYNGEE. CDR3 size: 13 residues. CDR3 residues: CASSVVQTDTQYF. CDR3 in DNA: TGTGCCAGCAGCGTAGTGCAGACAGATACGCAGTATTTT. Complete variable domain (other parts from reference TRBV9 and TRBJ2-3): DSGVTQTPKHLITATGQRVTLRCSPRSGDLSVYWYQQSLDQGLQFLIQYYNGEERAKGNILERFSAQQFPDLHSELNLSSLELGDSALYFCASSVVQTDTQYFGPGTRLTVL.

The chain carries TRBV5-6 and TRBJ2-5; 10 bases map to TRBD1. The length of the CDR3 is 14 residues. The V segment lost 2 bases and the J segment 5 bases; nucleotides outside the gene matches: 3. Germline V gene sequence: CDR1 SGHDT, CDR2 YYEEEE. The CDR3 nucleotides are TGTGCCAGCAGCTTCGGGACAGGGGAGGAGACCCAGTACTTC. Encoded protein: CASSFGTGEETQYF.

CDR3: CASSSPKGEVAYEQYF. In nucleotides, the CDR3 is TGTGCCAGCAGCTCCCCCAAGGGAGAGGTGGCTTACGAGCAGTACTTC. The chain couples TRBV7-9 to TRBJ2-7, with D possibly matching TRBD2 (5 bases). The CDR3 totals 16 residues. Per germline, CDR1 SEHNR and CDR2 FQNEAQ (reference sequence). The V and J ends lost 4 bases and 4 bases respectively, with 20 bases between them.

The CDR3 reads CAWSSGTVNYGYTF. The DNA for the CDR3 is TGTGCCTGGAGTTCGGGGACAGTTAACTATGGCTACACCTTC. The V gene is TRBV30, the J gene TRBJ1-2; 7 nucleotides agree with TRBD1. This CDR3 has 14 amino acids. The germline V gene encodes CDR1 GTSNPN and CDR2 SVGIG (reference sequence). After removal of 2 bases from V and 1 base from J, the junction contained 4 bases not matched to a gene.

In its sample, this clone was seen a few times. The genes are TRBV5-4 and TRBJ2-7, with 9 bases lining up with TRBD2. The germline CDR1 and CDR2 sequences are SGHNT and YYREEE (reference sequence). The J segment lost 4 bases and the V segment lost 2 bases, leaving 7 bases of the junction unmatched. CDR3 length: 15 amino acids. As DNA, the CDR3 is TGTGCCAGCAGCTTCCTGGGCGGGGGGGAGTACGAGCAGTACTTC. This gives the protein CASSFLGGGEYEQYF.

V usage is TRBV7-3 and J usage is TRBJ2-1; D remains ambiguous. This CDR3 spans 12 amino acids. Trimming took 5 bases from V and 6 from J, leaving 8 bases between them. Germline V gene lookup returns CDR1 SGHTA and CDR2 FQGTGA. CDR3 region: CASSPSPNEQFF. The CDR3 DNA is TGTGCCAGCAGCCCCAGTCCCAATGAGCAGTTCTTC.